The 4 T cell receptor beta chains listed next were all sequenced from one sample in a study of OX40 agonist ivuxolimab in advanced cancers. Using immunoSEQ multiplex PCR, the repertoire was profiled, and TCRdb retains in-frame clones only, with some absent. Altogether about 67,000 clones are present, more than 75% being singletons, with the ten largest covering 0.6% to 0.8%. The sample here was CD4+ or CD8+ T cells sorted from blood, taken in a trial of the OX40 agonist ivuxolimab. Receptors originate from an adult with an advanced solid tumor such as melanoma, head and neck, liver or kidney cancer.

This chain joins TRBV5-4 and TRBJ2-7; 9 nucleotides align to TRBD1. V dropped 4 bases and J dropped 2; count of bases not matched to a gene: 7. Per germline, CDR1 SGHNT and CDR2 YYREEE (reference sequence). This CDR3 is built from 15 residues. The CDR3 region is CASSQRTGATYEQYF. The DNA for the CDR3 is TGTGCCAGCAGCCAACGGACAGGGGCGACCTACGAGCAGTACTTC.

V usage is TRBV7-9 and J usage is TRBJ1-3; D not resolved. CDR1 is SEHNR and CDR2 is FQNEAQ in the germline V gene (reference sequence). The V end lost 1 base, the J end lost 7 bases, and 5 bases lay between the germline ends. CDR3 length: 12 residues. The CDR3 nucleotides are TGTGCCAGCAGCTTAGATCGCAACACCATATATTTT. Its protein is CASSLDRNTIYF.

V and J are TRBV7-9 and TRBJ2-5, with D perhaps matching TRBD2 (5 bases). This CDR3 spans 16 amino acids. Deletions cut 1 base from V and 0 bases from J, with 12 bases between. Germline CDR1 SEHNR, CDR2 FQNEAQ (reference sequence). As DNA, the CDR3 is TGTGCCAGCAGCTTAGGAGGGTCCGGGTACCAAGAGACCCAGTACTTC. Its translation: CASSLGGSGYQETQYF.

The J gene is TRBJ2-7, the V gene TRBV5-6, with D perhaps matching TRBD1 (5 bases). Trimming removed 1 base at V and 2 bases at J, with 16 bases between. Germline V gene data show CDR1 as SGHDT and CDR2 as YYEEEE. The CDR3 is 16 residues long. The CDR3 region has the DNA TGTGCCAGCAGCTTGTTTGGGGCCTTAGGACCCTACGAGCAGTACTTC. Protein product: CASSLFGALGPYEQYF.